The clone carrying this T cell receptor beta chain was detected ten times or more. Its antigen remains unknown. The data stem from a study of T cells after yellow fever vaccination. About the research overall: Preparation of the low-cell-number fractions used SMART-Seq v4 Ultra Low Input.

Findings and caveats of the study: Reappearance after the booster was seen for most primary-vaccination clones, at roughly 96% CD4 and more than 80% CD8. High-abundance clonotypes from the bulk population could contaminate FACS-sorted repertoires.

Trimming removed 0 bases at V and 0 bases at J, with 9 bases between. Germline V gene lookup returns CDR1 SGHTA and CDR2 FQGTGA. The CDR3 runs 16 residues. A process of 5'RACE template switching, which added a universal primer site and UMIs, was used to make TCR cDNA. TCRdb reanalysed the 5' RACE reads using MiXCR and keeps one entry per CDR3 protein. This table holds about 30,000 distinct CDR3 sequences, 4.4% found once. The rearrangement joins TRBV7-3 to TRBJ2-1; maybe TRBD1 (6 bases). The TCR comes from a man between 25 and 39 years old who received the YFV17D yellow fever vaccine. This specimen consisted of CD8+ T cells sorted from PBMCs, obtained 5 days after the yellow fever booster vaccination. CDR3 nucleotides: TGTGCCAGCAGCTTAACCCAGGGGAGCTCCTACAATGAGCAGTTCTTC. Encoded protein: CASSLTQGSSYNEQFF.